This T cell receptor (beta chain) came from a study of CD8 T cells in Susac syndrome. General study results and limits: In total CD8+ repertoires, approximately 15 Susac-specific public clones were found, and CD8+ TEMRA repertoires had roughly five.

TEMRA cells were enriched by FACS, while CD8+ and CD4+ T cells were obtained through a negative isolation that was performed magnetically. As for this clonotype: The antigen is undetermined.

With random hexamers, reverse transcription was performed on about 0.5 to 1 ug of RNA. The method of amplification for TCR beta CDR3 was immunoSEQ multiplex PCR, covering 54 Vbeta and 13 Jbeta. Each CDR3 protein gets one entry after TCRdb re-called the immunoSEQ multiplex PCR reads with MiXCR. The data show about 80,000 distinct CDR3 sequences, with approximately 96% seen just once and approximately 0.42% held by the top ten. The CDR3 runs 15 residues. V gave up 7 bases and J gave up 0 bases, with 15 bases separating them. The germline gives CDR1 SEHNR, CDR2 FQNEAQ (reference sequence). The sample consisted of CD8+ T cells from PBMCs. The receptor was derived from a human donor with Susac syndrome. The J gene is TRBJ1-2, the V gene TRBV7-9; D not resolved. The CDR3 sequence is CASNPNLGTNYGYTF. CDR3 sequence (DNA): TGTGCCAGCAACCCAAACCTAGGGACTAACTATGGCTACACCTTC.